The subject of this entry is one T cell receptor (beta chain). These data originate in a study of blood T cell repertoires in COVID-19. Study context: The United States, Italy and Spain supplied acute and convalescent COVID-19 samples. T cells, B-cell-depleted T cells, or PBMCs provided the cDNA or gDNA that served as material.

Authors' data handling: Cell counts per sample came from amplifying reference gene primers. Libraries were prepared by immunoSEQ multiplex PCR; TCRdb keeps only in-frame clonotypes and omits some of them. The V and J calls and clone size are taken from that table; D and trimming were inferred from the DNA. The data show hundreds of thousands of clones, less than 85% seen once. The CDR3 runs to 16 residues. From germline, CDR1 is GTSNPN and CDR2 SVGIG (reference sequence). Germline trimming cut 2 bases from V and 2 bases from J; bases unmatched to any gene: 10. The sample was peripheral blood. The TCR sequence derives from a woman aged 80 or over with active or convalescent COVID-19. This chain uses TRBV30 with TRBJ1-2, with 8 bases aligning to TRBD1. CDR3 DNA sequence: TGTGCCTGGAGTCGGACAGGGAGCCCGACGAACTATGGCTACACCTTC. Translating gives CAWSRTGSPTNYGYTF.